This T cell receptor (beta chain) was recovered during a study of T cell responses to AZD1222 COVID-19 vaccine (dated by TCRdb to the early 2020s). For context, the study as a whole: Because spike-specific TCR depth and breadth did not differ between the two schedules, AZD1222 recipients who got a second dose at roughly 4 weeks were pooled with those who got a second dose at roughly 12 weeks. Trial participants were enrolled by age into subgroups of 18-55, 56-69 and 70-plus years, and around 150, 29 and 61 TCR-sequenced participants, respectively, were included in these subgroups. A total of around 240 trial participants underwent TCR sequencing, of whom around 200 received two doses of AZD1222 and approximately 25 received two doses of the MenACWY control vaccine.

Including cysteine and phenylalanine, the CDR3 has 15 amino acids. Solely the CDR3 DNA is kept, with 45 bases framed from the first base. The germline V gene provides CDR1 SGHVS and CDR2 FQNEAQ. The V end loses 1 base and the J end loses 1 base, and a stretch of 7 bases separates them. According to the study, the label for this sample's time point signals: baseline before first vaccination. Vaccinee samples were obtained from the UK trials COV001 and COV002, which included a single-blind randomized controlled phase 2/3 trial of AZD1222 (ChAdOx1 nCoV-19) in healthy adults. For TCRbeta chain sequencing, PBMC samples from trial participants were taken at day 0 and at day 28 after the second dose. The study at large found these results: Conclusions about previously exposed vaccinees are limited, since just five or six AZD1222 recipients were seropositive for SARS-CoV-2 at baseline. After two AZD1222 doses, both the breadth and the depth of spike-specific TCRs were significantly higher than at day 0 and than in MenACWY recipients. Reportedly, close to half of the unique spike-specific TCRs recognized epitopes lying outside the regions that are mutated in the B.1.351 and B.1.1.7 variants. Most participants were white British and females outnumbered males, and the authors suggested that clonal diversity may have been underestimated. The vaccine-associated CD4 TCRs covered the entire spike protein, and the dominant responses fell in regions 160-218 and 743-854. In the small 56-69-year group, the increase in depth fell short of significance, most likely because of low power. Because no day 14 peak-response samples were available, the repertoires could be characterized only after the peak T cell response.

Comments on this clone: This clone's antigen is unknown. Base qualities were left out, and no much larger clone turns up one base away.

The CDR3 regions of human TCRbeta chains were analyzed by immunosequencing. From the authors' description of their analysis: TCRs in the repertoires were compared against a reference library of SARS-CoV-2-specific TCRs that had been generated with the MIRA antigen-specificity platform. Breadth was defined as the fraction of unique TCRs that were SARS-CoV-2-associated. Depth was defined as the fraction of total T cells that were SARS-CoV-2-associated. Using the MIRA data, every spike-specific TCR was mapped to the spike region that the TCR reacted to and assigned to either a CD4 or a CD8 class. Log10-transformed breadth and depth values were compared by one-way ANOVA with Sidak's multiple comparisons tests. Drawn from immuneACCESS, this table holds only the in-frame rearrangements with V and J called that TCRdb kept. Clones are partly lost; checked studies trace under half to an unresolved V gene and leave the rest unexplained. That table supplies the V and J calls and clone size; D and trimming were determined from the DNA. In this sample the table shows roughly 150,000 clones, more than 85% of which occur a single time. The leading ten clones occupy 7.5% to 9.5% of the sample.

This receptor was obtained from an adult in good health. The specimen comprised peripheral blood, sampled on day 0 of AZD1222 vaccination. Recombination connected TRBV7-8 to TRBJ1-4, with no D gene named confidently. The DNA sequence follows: TGTGCCAGCAGCTTAGATGCCAGAACTAATGAAAAACTGTTTTTT. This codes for CASSLDARTNEKLFF.